The 6 T cell receptor beta chains reported below all come from one sample, sequenced in a study of T cell responses to AZD1222 COVID-19 vaccine. TCRdb keeps only in-frame clones here, not all; method: immunoSEQ multiplex PCR. The sample includes some 190,000 clones, around nine tenths of them seen just once. The sample in question was peripheral blood, obtained 28 days after the second AZD1222 dose. Source of these receptors: an adult who received the AZD1222 COVID-19 vaccine.

A few counts support this clone. This chain connects TRBV7-9 to TRBJ1-3; 8 nucleotides line up with TRBD1. CDR3 length: 15 amino acids. With 6 bases clipped from V and 0 bases from J, the junction kept 4 bases outside the gene matches. Germline CDR1 SEHNR, CDR2 FQNEAQ (reference sequence). CDR3: CASSVQGASGNTIYF. DNA of the CDR3: TGTGCCAGCAGTGTGCAGGGGGCCTCTGGAAACACCATATATTTT.

This chain links TRBV13 with TRBJ2-2; D not resolved. Trimming took 5 bases from V and 0 from J, leaving 16 bases between them. The CDR3 is made up of 17 amino acids. Germline CDR1 PRHDT, CDR2 FYEKMQ (reference sequence). CDR3 DNA: TGTGCCAGCAGCGCTATAAGGGAATTGGCGAACACCGGGGAGCTGTTTTTT. This translates into CASSAIRELANTGELFF.

Of note for this clone: Distinct nucleotide sequences in the sample also encode this CDR3. This chain joins TRBV5-1 and TRBJ1-2, with D possibly being TRBD1 (6 bases). The V end lost 4 bases, the J end lost 4 bases, and 17 bases lay between the germline ends. In germline, CDR1 is SGHRS, CDR2 YFSETQ. The CDR3 spans 15 residues. The CDR3 loop reads CASSPPGQGGYGYTF. CDR3 bases: TGCGCCAGCAGCCCCCCGGGACAAGGGGGCTATGGCTACACCTTC.

This rearrangement joins TRBV6-2 or TRBV6-3 to TRBJ2-7; TRBD1 agrees at 12 bases. The CDR3 is 18 amino acids. After removal of 6 bases from V and 5 bases from J, the junction contained 17 bases not matched to a gene. The germline gives CDR1 MNHEY, CDR2 SVGEGT. This CDR3 reads CASSSSLRLGTGGNEQYF. CDR3 nucleotide sequence: TGTGCCAGCAGCTCCTCTCTCCGCCTCGGGACAGGGGGCAACGAGCAGTACTTC.

The chain couples TRBV6-5 to TRBJ1-1; tentative D call: TRBD1 (6 bases). V was trimmed by 2 bases and J by 1 base, leaving 8 bases between them. Germline CDR1 reads MNHEY; CDR2 reads SVGAGI. CDR3 length: 14 residues. The CDR3 is CASSYRGTNTEAFF. For the CDR3, the DNA is TGTGCCAGCAGTTACAGGGGGACGAACACTGAAGCTTTCTTT.

The chain uses TRBV10-3 and TRBJ1-6; TRBD1 matches at 9 bases. Trimming at V came to 11 bases and at J to 6 bases, leaving 5 bases not matched to a gene. This CDR3 has 13 residues. Germline assignment: CDR1 ENHRY and CDR2 SYGVKD. The CDR3 is CAARTGVNSPLHF. The CDR3 DNA follows: TGTGCCGCAAGGACAGGGGTTAATTCACCCCTCCACTTT.